This entry describes one T cell receptor (beta chain). Its cognate antigen is unknown. Germline V gene lookup returns CDR1 LNHDA and CDR2 SQIVND (reference sequence). Trimming removed 5 bases from V and 10 bases from J, with 12 bases in between. This CDR3 is built from 12 residues. This entry comes from a study of T cell responses to AZD1222 COVID-19 vaccine. Whole-study results and caveats: Mostly white British, mostly female donors; authors suggested clonal diversity may be underestimated. In all cases, repertoires were sampled only after the peak T cell response. In the spike-specific TCR repertoire, nearly half reportedly target unmutated variant regions. When two AZD1222 doses had been given, Spike-specific TCR breadth and depth rose.

Repertoires were generated with immunoSEQ multiplex PCR, while TCRdb's copy carries only in-frame clones and drops some. The data show 130,000 to 150,000 clones, with approximately 90% seen just once and roughly 1.7% held by the top ten. J is TRBJ1-5 and V is TRBV19; D is unclear. This TCR derives from an adult in good health. Sequencing was performed on peripheral blood, taken on day 0 of AZD1222 vaccination. The CDR3 region has the DNA TGTGCCAGTAGTGGTTGGGGTAGTCCCCAGCATTTT. This sequence encodes CASSGWGSPQHF.